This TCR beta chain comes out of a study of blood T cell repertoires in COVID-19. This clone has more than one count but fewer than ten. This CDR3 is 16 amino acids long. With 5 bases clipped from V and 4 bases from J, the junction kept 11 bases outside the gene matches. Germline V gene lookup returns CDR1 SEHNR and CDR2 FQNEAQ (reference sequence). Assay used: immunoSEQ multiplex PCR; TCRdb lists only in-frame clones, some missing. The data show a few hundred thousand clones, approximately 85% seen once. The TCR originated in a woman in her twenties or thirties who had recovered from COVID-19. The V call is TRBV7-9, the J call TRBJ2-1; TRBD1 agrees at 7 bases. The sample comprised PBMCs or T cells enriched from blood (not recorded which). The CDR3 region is CASSATGTAKYNEQFF. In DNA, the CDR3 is TGTGCCAGCAGCGCTACCGGGACAGCCAAATACAATGAGCAGTTCTTC.